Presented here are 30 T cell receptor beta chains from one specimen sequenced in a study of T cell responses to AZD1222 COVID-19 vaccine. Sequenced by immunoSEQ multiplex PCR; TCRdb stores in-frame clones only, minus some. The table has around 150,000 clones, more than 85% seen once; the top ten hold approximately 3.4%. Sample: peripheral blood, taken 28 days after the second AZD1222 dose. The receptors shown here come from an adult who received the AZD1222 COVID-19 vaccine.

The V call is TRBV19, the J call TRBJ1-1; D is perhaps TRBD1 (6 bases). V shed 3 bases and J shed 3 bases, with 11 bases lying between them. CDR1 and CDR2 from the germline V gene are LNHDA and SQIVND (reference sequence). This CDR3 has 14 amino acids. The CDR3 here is CASSIRAGDTEAFF. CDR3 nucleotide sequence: TGTGCCAGTAGTATCAGGGCAGGGGACACTGAAGCTTTCTTT.

The CDR3 is CASSPKVRDYQETQYF. For the CDR3, the DNA is TGTGCCAGCAGCCCAAAGGTCCGGGACTACCAAGAGACCCAGTACTTC. The rearrangement uses TRBV3-1 (or the pseudogene TRBV3-2) and TRBJ2-5; tentatively, D is TRBD2 (6 bases). V gave up 4 bases and J gave up 0 bases, with 15 bases separating them. The CDR3 spans 16 residues. The V gene's germline CDR1 is LGHDT and CDR2 YNNKEL (reference sequence).

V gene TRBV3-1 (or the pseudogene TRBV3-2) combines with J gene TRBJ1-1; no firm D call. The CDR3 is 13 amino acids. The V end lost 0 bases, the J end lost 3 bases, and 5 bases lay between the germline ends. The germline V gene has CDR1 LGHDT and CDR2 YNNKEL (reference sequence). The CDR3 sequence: CASSQDLYTEAFF. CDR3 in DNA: TGTGCCAGCAGCCAAGATCTGTACACTGAAGCTTTCTTT.

CDR3 protein: CASSLALAGANEQYF. As DNA, the CDR3 is TGTGCCAGCAGCTTAGCGTTAGCGGGAGCCAACGAGCAGTACTTC. The chain couples TRBV7-9 to TRBJ2-7; 9 bases fit TRBD2. Unmatched junction bases numbered 5, after V lost 0 bases and J lost 5 bases. Germline V lookup: CDR1 SEHNR, CDR2 FQNEAQ (reference sequence). The CDR3 runs to 15 residues.

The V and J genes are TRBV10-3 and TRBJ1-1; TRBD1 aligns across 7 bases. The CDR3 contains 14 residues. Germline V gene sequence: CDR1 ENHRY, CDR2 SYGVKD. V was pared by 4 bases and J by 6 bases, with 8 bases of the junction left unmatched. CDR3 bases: TGTGCCATCAGTGCGACAGGGTTGAGTGCTGAAGCTTTCTTT. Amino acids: CAISATGLSAEAFF.

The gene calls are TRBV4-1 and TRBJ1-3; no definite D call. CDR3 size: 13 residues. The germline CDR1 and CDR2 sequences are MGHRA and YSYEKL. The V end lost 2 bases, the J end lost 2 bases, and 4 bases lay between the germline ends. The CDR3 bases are TGCGCCAGCAGCCAAAGGGCTGGAAACACCATATATTTT. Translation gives CASSQRAGNTIYF.

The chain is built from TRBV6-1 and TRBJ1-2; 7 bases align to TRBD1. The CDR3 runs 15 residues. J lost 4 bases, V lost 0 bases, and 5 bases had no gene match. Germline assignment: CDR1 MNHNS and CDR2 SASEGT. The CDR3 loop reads CASSEAIGGLYGYTF. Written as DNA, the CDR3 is TGTGCCAGCAGTGAAGCGATAGGGGGCCTCTATGGCTACACCTTC.

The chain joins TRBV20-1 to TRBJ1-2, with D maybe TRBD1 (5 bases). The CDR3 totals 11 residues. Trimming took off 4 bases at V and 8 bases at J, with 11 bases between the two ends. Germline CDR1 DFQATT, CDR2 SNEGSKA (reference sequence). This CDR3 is CSAIWGEGYTF. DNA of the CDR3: TGCAGTGCTATCTGGGGGGAAGGCTACACCTTC.

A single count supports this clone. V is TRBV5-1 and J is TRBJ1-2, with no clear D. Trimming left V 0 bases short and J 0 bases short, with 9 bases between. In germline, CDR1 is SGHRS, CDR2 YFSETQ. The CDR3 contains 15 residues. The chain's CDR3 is CASSLGVGANYGYTF. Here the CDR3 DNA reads TGCGCCAGCAGCTTGGGGGTAGGAGCTAACTATGGCTACACCTTC.

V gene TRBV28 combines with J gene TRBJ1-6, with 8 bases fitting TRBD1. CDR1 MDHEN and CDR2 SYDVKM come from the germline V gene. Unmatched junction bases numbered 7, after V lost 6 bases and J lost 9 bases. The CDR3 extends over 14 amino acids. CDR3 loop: CASRLGQETSPLHF. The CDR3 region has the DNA TGTGCCAGCAGGCTGGGACAGGAGACTTCACCCCTCCACTTT.

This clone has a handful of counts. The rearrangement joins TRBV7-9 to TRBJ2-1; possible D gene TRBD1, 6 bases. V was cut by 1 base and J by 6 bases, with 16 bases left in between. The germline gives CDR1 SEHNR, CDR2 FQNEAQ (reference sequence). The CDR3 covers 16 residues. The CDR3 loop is CASSLVLTGLSNEQFF. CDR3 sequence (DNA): TGTGCCAGCAGCTTAGTATTAACAGGGTTGAGCAATGAGCAGTTCTTC.

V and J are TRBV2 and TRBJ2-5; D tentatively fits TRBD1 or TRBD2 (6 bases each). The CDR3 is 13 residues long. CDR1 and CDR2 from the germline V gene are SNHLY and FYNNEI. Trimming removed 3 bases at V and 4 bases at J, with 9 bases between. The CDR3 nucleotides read TGTGCCAGCAGTGAGGGGGGCCGAGAGACCCAGTACTTC. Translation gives CASSEGGRETQYF.

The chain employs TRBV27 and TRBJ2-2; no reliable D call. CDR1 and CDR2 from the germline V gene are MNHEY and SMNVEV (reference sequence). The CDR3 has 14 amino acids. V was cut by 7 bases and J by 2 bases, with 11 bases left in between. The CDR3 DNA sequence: TGTGCCAGCAAGGATGGCCTTAACACCGGGGAGCTGTTTTTT. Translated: CASKDGLNTGELFF.

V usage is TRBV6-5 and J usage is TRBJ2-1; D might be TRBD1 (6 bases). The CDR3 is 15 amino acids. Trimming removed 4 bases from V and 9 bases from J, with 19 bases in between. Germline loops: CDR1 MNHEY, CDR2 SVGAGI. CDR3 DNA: TGTGCCAGCAGTTCGGGCACTACAGGCAGGGGTGAGCAGTTCTTC. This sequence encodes CASSSGTTGRGEQFF.

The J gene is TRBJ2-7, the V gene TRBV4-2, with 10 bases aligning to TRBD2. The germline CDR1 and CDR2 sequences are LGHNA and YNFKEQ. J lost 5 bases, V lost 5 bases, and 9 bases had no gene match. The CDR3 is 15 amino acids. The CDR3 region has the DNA TGTGCCAGCAGCTCAGGGACTAGCGACGGGCACGAGCAGTACTTC. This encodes CASSSGTSDGHEQYF.

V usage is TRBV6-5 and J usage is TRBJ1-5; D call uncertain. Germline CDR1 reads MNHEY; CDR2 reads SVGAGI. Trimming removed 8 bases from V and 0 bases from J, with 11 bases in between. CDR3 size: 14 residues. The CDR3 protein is CASGREYSNQPQHF. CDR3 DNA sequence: TGTGCCAGCGGCCGGGAATATAGCAATCAGCCCCAGCATTTT.

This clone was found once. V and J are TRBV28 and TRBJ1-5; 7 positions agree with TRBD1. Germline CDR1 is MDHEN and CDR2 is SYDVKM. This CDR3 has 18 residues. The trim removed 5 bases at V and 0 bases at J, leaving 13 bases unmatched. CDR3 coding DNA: TGTGCCAGCAGTCCCTACCTTTGGGGACAGCATAGCAATCAGCCCCAGCATTTT. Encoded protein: CASSPYLWGQHSNQPQHF.

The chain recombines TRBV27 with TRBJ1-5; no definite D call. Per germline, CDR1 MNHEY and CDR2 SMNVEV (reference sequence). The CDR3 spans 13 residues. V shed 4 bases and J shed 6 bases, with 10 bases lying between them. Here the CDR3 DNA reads TGTGCCAGCAGTTACACGGGCGGTCAGCCCCAGCATTTT. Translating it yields CASSYTGGQPQHF.

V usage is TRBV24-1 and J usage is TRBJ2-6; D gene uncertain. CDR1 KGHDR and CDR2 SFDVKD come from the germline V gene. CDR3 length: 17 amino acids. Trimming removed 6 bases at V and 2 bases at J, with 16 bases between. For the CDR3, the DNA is TGTGCCACCAGTTCAAAGATTCAAGGTGCTGGGGCCAACGTCCTGACTTTC. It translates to CATSSKIQGAGANVLTF.

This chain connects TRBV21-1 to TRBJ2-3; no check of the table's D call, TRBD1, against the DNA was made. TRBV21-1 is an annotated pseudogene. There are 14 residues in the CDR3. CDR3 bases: TGTGCCAGCAGCAAACGTCAGAGCACAGATACGCAGTATTTT. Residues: CASSKRQSTDTQYF.

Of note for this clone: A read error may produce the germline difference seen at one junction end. The DNA for the CDR3 is TGTGCCAGAAGTGGGGTCAGGGACGGGGAGCTGTTTTTT. Translated, it gives CARSGVRDGELFF. The chain recombines TRBV2 with TRBJ2-2, with D possibly matching TRBD1 (5 bases). Germline-derived CDR1 and CDR2 are SNHLY and FYNNEI. There are 13 residues in the CDR3.

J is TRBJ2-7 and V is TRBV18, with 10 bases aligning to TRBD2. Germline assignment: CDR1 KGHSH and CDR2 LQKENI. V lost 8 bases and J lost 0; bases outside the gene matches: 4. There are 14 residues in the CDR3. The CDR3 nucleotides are TGTGCCAGCCTTGGACTAGCGGACTCCTACGAGCAGTACTTC. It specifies CASLGLADSYEQYF.

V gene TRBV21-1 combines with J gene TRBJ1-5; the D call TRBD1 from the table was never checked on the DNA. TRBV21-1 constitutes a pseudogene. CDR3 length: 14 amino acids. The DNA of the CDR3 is TGTGCCAGCAGCAATGGACATAGCAATCAGCCCCAGCATTTT. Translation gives CASSNGHSNQPQHF.

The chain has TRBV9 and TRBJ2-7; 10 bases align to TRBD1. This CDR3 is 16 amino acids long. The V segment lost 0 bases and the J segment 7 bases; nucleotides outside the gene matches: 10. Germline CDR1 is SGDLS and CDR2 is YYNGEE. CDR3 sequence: CASSVGGTGAVGEQYF. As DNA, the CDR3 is TGTGCCAGCAGCGTAGGGGGGACAGGGGCCGTAGGGGAGCAGTACTTC. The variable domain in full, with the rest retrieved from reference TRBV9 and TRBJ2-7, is DSGVTQTPKHLITATGQRVTLRCSPRSGDLSVYWYQQSLDQGLQFLIQYYNGEERAKGNILERFSAQQFPDLHSELNLSSLELGDSALYFCASSVGGTGAVGEQYFGPGTRLTVT.

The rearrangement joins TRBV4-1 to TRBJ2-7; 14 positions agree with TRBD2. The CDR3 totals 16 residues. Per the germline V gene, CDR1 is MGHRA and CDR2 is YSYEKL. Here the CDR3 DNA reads TGCCCCCGCAGCCGACTAGCGGGAGGGTATGGTGGCGAGCAGTACTTC. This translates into CPRSRLAGGYGGEQYF.

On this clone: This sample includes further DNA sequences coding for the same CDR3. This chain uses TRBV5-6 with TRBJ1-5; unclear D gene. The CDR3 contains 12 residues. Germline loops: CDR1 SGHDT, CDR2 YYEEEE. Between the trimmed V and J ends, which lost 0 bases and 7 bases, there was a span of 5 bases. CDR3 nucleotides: TGTGCCAGCAGCTTGGGAAACCAGCCCCAGCATTTT. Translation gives CASSLGNQPQHF.

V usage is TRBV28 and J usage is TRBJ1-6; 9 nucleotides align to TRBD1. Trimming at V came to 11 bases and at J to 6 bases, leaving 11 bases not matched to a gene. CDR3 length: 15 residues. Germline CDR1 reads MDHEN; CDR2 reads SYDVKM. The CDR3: CAGGTGLTLNSPLHF. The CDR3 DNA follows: TGTGCCGGAGGGACAGGGCTTACTCTTAATTCACCCCTCCACTTT.

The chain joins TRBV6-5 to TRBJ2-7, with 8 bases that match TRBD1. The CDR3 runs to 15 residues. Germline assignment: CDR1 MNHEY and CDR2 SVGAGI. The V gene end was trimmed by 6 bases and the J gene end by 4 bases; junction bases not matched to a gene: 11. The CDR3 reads CASRSDRGSIYEQYF. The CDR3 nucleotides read TGTGCCAGCAGATCTGACAGGGGTTCTATATACGAGCAGTACTTC.

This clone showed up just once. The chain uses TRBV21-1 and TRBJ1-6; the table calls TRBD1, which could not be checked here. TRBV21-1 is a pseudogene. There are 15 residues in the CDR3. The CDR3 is CASSIRDSYNSPLHF. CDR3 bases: TGTGCCAGCAGCATACGGGACAGCTATAATTCACCCCTCCACTTT.

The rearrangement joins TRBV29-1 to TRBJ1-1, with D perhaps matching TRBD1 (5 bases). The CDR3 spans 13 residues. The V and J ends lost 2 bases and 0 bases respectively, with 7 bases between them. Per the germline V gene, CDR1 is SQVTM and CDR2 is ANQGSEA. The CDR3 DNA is TGCAGCGTTGAAACAGGTATGAACACTGAAGCTTTCTTT. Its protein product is CSVETGMNTEAFF.